Listed below are T cell receptor beta chains from one sample, sequenced in a study of shared clonotypes between healthy human individuals. TCRdb's table, derived via immunoSEQ multiplex PCR, lists solely in-frame clones and lacks some. The sample comprises 550,000 to 850,000 clones, roughly two thirds of which are singletons, and approximately 1.8% rests with the top ten. Sequenced: memory CD4+ T cells sorted from blood. Receptors originate from a woman younger than 45 in good health. Both conserved end residues are part of each CDR3. D genes are given only for firm matches. Size tells how often a clone was seen (once, few, many) or the class of an expanded clone, and some rows leave it out.

j_call d_call clone_size v_call cdr3_nt cdr3_aa
TRBJ1-1 NA NA TRBV28 TGTGCCAGCAGTCCGGGGGGCGGTGAAATCACTGAAGCTTTCTTT CASSPGGGEITEAFF
TRBJ1-5 NA NA TRBV6-1 TGTGCCAGCAGTGAAGACGAAGTCCGGGACCTTAATCAGCCCCAGCATTTT CASSEDEVRDLNQPQHF
TRBJ2-1 TRBD1 NA TRBV6-5 TGTGCCAGCAGCCTTTATCAGGGGGCGGTTGAGCAGTTCTTC CASSLYQGAVEQFF
TRBJ2-2 TRBD2 NA TRBV27 TGTGCCAGCAGGCCGGGACTAGCGCCTTACACCGGGGAGCTGTTTTTT CASRPGLAPYTGELFF
TRBJ2-2 NA NA TRBV5-1 TGCGCCAGCAGCAGAACAGGGAGGAACACCGGGGAGCTGTTTTTT CASSRTGRNTGELFF
TRBJ2-1 TRBD2 NA TRBV5-1 TGCGCCAGCAGCTTGGGTGTAGCGGGAGAATTTGAGCAGTTCTTC CASSLGVAGEFEQFF
TRBJ1-6 NA NA TRBV1 TGCACCAGCAGCCAAGATTCACCCCTCCACTTT CTSSQDSPLHF
TRBJ1-2 NA NA TRBV6-1 TGTGCCAGCAGTGAAGCTGGTCTCTATGGCTACACCTTC CASSEAGLYGYTF
TRBJ2-5 NA NA TRBV30 TGTGCCTGGAGTCTAAACCGGGATTTGGAGACCCAGTACTTC CAWSLNRDLETQYF
TRBJ2-3 TRBD2 many TRBV11-1 TGTGCCAGCAGCTACTACTCCGGGAGGGAGGCAGATACGCAGTATTTT CASSYYSGREADTQYF
TRBJ1-4 NA NA TRBV11-2 TGTGCCAGCAGCTTAGTAGGTGGGGCTAATGAAAAACTGTTTTTT CASSLVGGANEKLFF